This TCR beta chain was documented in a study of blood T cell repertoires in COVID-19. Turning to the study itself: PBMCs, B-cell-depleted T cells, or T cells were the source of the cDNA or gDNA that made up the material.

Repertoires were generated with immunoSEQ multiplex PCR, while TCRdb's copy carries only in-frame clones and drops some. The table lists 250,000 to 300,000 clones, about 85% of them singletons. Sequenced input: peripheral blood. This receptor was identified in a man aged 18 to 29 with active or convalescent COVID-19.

This CDR3 is CASSTDGGEAFF. CDR3 DNA sequence: TGTGCCAGCAGTACGGACGGGGGTGAAGCTTTCTTT. This rearrangement joins TRBV6-5 to TRBJ1-1, with D perhaps matching TRBD1 (5 bases). V lost 5 bases, J lost 7 bases, and 11 bases lay in between. Germline CDR1 MNHEY, CDR2 SVGAGI. This CDR3 region has 12 residues.